A selection of T cell receptor beta chains follows, all from one sample in a study of shared clonotypes between healthy human individuals. Produced via immunoSEQ multiplex PCR; TCRdb's table is partial and in-frame only. The sample includes 2 million to 2.5 million clones, more than 85% seen only once; the top ten take about 1.5%. What was sequenced was naive CD8+ T cells from PBMCs. The receptors come from a man between 18 and 29 years old in good health. Some clones in this sample may be carry-over from other donors' samples. Each CDR3 is given with its conserved first and last residue. The D gene is left open where the match is weak. Expanded clones get a size class; other rows say once, few or many, or leave the size out.

once	NA	TRBV7-2	TRBJ2-5	TGTGCCAGCAGCTCGATCGGGAGCCGGCGAGGGCAAGAGACCCAGTACTTC	CASSSIGSRRGQETQYF
NA	NA	TRBV4-1	TRBJ1-1	TGCGCCAGCAGCCTCAGAGCAGGAATTAACACTGAAGCTTTCTTT	CASSLRAGINTEAFF
NA	NA	TRBV5-5	TRBJ2-1	TGTGCCAGCAGCCCCAATTTATCCGAGCAGTTCTTC	CASSPNLSEQFF
NA	NA	TRBV9	TRBJ2-7	TGTGCCAGCAGCCCAGGAGCTGGGTACGAGCAGTACTTC	CASSPGAGYEQYF
once	NA	TRBV27	TRBJ2-2	TGTGCCAGCGATCTTAGCCCGCCCCAGGGGAGGGCCGGGGAGCTGTTTTTT	CASDLSPPQGRAGELFF
NA	NA	TRBV9	TRBJ2-7	TGTGCCAGCAGCTCCAGCTCCTACGAGCAGTACTTC	CASSSSSYEQYF
NA	NA	TRBV4-1	TRBJ2-1	TGCGCCAGCAGCCAAGGGGCCCTAGGTTACTCCTACAATGAGCAGTTCTTC	CASSQGALGYSYNEQFF
NA	NA	TRBV5-4	TRBJ1-2	TGTGCCAGCAGCTTGGCCTATGGCGGTAACTATGGCTACACCTTC	CASSLAYGGNYGYTF
NA	TRBD1	TRBV11-2	TRBJ2-3	TGTGCCAGCAGCCCCACGACAGGGGCGGACACAGATACGCAGTATTTT	CASSPTTGADTDTQYF
NA	NA	TRBV29-1	TRBJ2-7	TGCAGCGTTCTCCTTTACGAGCAGTACTTC	CSVLLYEQYF
once	NA	TRBV7-8	TRBJ1-2	TGTGCCAGCAGCTCGGTACCCCGGGATGGCTACACCTTC	CASSSVPRDGYTF
few	NA	TRBV11-2	TRBJ1-1	TGTGCCAGCAGCTCGGTTCGAAACACTGAAGCTTTCTTT	CASSSVRNTEAFF
NA	NA	TRBV5-6	TRBJ2-1	TGTGCCAGCACCGACTACAATGAGCAGTTCTTC	CASTDYNEQFF
NA	TRBD2	TRBV27	TRBJ2-3	TGTGCCAGCAGTTTAGTGGTTGGGACTAGCGGGGGTAGCACAGATACGCAGTATTTT	CASSLVVGTSGGSTDTQYF
NA	TRBD1	TRBV2	TRBJ1-5	TGTGCCAGCTGGGACAGGGCTAGCAATCAGCCCCAGCATTTT	CASWDRASNQPQHF
NA	NA	TRBV19	TRBJ1-2	TGTGCCAGTAGCCCCCCAGATTTTGATGGCTACACCTTC	CASSPPDFDGYTF
NA	NA	TRBV11-2	TRBJ2-7	TGTGCCAGCAGCTTAGGCACAGGGCTTCGCGAGCAGTACTTC	CASSLGTGLREQYF
NA	TRBD2	TRBV13	TRBJ2-7	TGTGCCAGCAGCCCCAGGACTAGCGGGAAGAGCTCCTACGAGCAGTACTTC	CASSPRTSGKSSYEQYF
NA	TRBD2	TRBV27	TRBJ2-5	TGTGCCAGCAGTTCCGGACTAGCGGGAGCCGGGGAGACCCAGTACTTC	CASSSGLAGAGETQYF
NA	NA	TRBV9	TRBJ2-1	TGTGCCAGCAGCGTAATGAGGGAGAGCTCCTACAATGAGCAGTTCTTC	CASSVMRESSYNEQFF